What follows is one T cell receptor (beta chain) and its context. The antigen remains undetermined. Clones were sequenced by immunoSEQ multiplex PCR, and TCRdb holds only the in-frame ones, with some missing. The top ten clones hold 9.5% to 13% of a sample with tens of thousands of clones, approximately 88% of them seen once. These data are taken from a study of T cell responses to AZD1222 COVID-19 vaccine. The trim removed 7 bases at V and 2 bases at J, leaving 5 bases unmatched. Germline assignment: CDR1 SGHAT and CDR2 FQDESV (reference sequence). This CDR3 has 14 amino acids. Points from the study as a whole: Only a handful of AZD1222 recipients, roughly 6 in all, had baseline seropositivity. Compared with day 0, the breadth and depth of the Spike-specific TCR repertoire rose significantly after two doses of AZD1222. The study reported that nearly half of spike-specific TCRs target unmutated variant regions. Among vaccine-associated CD4 TCRs, coverage spanned spike, with dominance at 160-218 and 743-854.

The starting material was peripheral blood, obtained 28 days after the second AZD1222 dose. The source of this sequence is an adult who received the AZD1222 COVID-19 vaccine. This rearrangement joins TRBV11-1 to TRBJ1-1, with TRBD1 identical over 9 bases. CDR3 residues: CASNPGQGNTEAFF. CDR3 in DNA: TGTGCCAGCAACCCGGGACAGGGAAACACTGAAGCTTTCTTT.